This T cell receptor (beta chain) stems from a study of PD-1 and CTLA-4 blockade in melanoma. The CDR3 consists of 14 residues. Deletions cut 5 bases from V and 0 bases from J, with 9 bases between. Germline lookup yields CDR1 MNHEY and CDR2 SMNVEV (reference sequence). Produced via immunoSEQ multiplex PCR; TCRdb's table is partial and in-frame only. Of around 32,000 clones in the sample, 85% to 90% were seen once. The sequence came from a human donor with melanoma. Specimen: CD8+ T cells from peripheral blood, collected before anti-PD-1 treatment. The chain combines TRBV27 with TRBJ2-3; perhaps TRBD1 as D (5 bases). CDR3 bases: TGTGCCAGCAGTCCGGACATTAGCACAGATACGCAGTATTTT. This codes for CASSPDISTDTQYF.